This T cell receptor beta chain derives from a study of shared clonotypes between healthy human individuals. Study conclusions and caveats: Compared with clonotypes that all four donors shared, non-shared clonotypes had lower generation probabilities. The low donor count limited represented genetic and exposure-history diversity.

Cells designated naive CD8 were CD45RO-negative and were positively selected for CCR7, with terminally differentiated effector memory CD45RA+ cells excluded. Points on this clone: What it recognizes is unknown.

Assay: immunoSEQ multiplex PCR; the TCRdb copy retains only in-frame clones and omits some. This table has about 580,000 clones, about 98% appearing once. CDR1 and CDR2 (germline): SGHTA, FQGNSA. The CDR3 is 15 amino acids. V lost 4 bases to trimming and J lost 2 bases, with 13 bases between them. The chain combines TRBV7-2 with TRBJ2-3; possible D gene TRBD2, 6 bases. Sequenced input: naive CD8+ T cells sorted from blood. This receptor was identified in a man aged 30-40 years in good health. CDR3 amino acids: CASSSLWGVTDTQYF. The CDR3 DNA reads as TGTGCCAGCAGCTCCTTATGGGGGGTCACAGATACGCAGTATTTT.